This T cell receptor beta chain was identified during a study of blood T cell repertoires in COVID-19. Across the study: Acute and convalescent COVID-19 samples came from the United States, Italy and Spain.

The authors' processing: Amplification from reference gene primers served as the basis for estimated nucleated cell counts. The assay was immunoSEQ multiplex PCR, and TCRdb's table has in-frame clones only and misses some. D and trimming were read from the DNA, whereas the V and J calls and clone size are those reported in that table. The table has over 90,000 clones, 88% seen once. This TCR came from a human donor in a cohort sampled during active COVID-19. The specimen sequenced was peripheral blood.

CDR3 sequence (DNA): TGTGCCAGCAGCCAAGATATGGGGACAGCGAACACTGAAGCTTTCTTT. Encoded protein: CASSQDMGTANTEAFF. The chain joins TRBV3-1 (or the pseudogene TRBV3-2) to TRBJ1-1, with 7 positions matching TRBD1. V lost 0 bases to trimming and J lost 1 base; unmatched junction nucleotides: 5. The CDR3 is 16 residues long. Germline V gene lookup returns CDR1 LGHDT and CDR2 YNNKEL (reference sequence).